Following are 15 T cell receptor beta chains from one sample sequenced in a study of T cell responses to AZD1222 COVID-19 vaccine. Profiled with immunoSEQ multiplex PCR; TCRdb holds only in-frame clones, not every one. Counted here are around 88,000 clones, about 86% occurring once; the ten biggest clones make up approximately 7%. This sample comprised peripheral blood, obtained on day 0 of AZD1222 vaccination. These receptors were collected from an adult in good health.

This clone showed up just once. The chain carries TRBV28 and TRBJ1-5; D gene ambiguous. The CDR3 runs to 12 residues. Germline V lookup: CDR1 MDHEN, CDR2 SYDVKM. V lost 5 bases and J 5 bases, leaving 7 bases between the germline ends. This chain's CDR3 is CASSPPDQPQHF. The DNA of the CDR3 is TGTGCCAGCAGTCCACCTGATCAGCCCCAGCATTTT.

The V call is TRBV19, the J call TRBJ1-3; D is perhaps TRBD1 (5 bases). The V gene lost 6 bases and the J gene lost 0 bases, with 15 bases spanning the gap. Germline V gene lookup returns CDR1 LNHDA and CDR2 SQIVND (reference sequence). The CDR3 totals 16 residues. The DNA for the CDR3 is TGTGCCAGTAGCAAGGGGATTGGCTACTCTGGAAACACCATATATTTT. The encoded protein is CASSKGIGYSGNTIYF.

This clone was seen a single time. The rearrangement joins TRBV7-2 to TRBJ1-1; D ambiguous. Germline values: CDR1 SGHTA, CDR2 FQGNSA. The CDR3 loop spans 17 amino acids. The V end lost 4 bases, the J end lost 1 base, and 19 bases lay between the germline ends. CDR3 coding DNA: TGTGCCAGCAGCTCCTCTGCCCCCCTTCGATCGAACACTGAAGCTTTCTTT. Encoded protein: CASSSSAPLRSNTEAFF.

The rearrangement joins TRBV21-1 to TRBJ1-5; the table calls TRBD1, which could not be checked here. TRBV21-1 is designated a pseudogene. The CDR3 is made up of 16 amino acids. Here the CDR3 reads CASSKQSGMGNQPQHF. DNA of the CDR3: TGTGCCAGCAGCAAACAATCAGGGATGGGCAATCAGCCCCAGCATTTT.

The chain is built from TRBV7-9 and TRBJ2-3, with TRBD2 matching 7 bases. Germline V gene lookup returns CDR1 SEHNR and CDR2 FQNEAQ (reference sequence). The CDR3 totals 16 residues. V gave up 4 bases and J gave up 7 bases; unmatched junction bases: 14. The CDR3 sequence: CASSSITGREDHTQYF. The CDR3 region has the DNA TGTGCCAGCAGCTCGATAACGGGACGGGAGGATCATACGCAGTATTTT.

This clone was recorded once. V is TRBV5-1 and J is TRBJ1-1, with 7 bases matching TRBD1. This CDR3 is 16 amino acids long. CDR1 and CDR2 (germline): SGHRS, YFSETQ. Trimming removed 0 bases from V and 3 bases from J; junction bases left unmatched: 8. The CDR3 sequence is CASSLDLGRGDTEAFF. CDR3 bases: TGCGCCAGCAGCTTGGATTTGGGCAGGGGGGACACTGAAGCTTTCTTT.

This chain joins TRBV14 and TRBJ2-1; D may match TRBD1 or TRBD2 (5 bases each). Trimming removed 4 bases at V and 7 bases at J, with 14 bases between. This CDR3 spans 14 amino acids. Germline-derived CDR1 and CDR2 are SGHDN and FVKESK. The CDR3 sequence is CASSPRLGVNEQFF. The CDR3 coding sequence is TGTGCCAGCAGCCCAAGATTGGGGGTTAATGAGCAGTTCTTC.

This clone occurred once. The chain recombines TRBV11-2 with TRBJ2-5; TRBD1 might be the D (6 bases). Germline V lookup: CDR1 SGHAT, CDR2 FQNNGV. V was trimmed by 0 bases and J by 5 bases, leaving 16 bases between them. This CDR3 is built from 16 residues. The CDR3 bases are TGTGCCAGCAGCTTAGATCCGCAGGGGCTGAGGGAGACCCAGTACTTC. As protein: CASSLDPQGLRETQYF.

The V and J genes are TRBV29-1 and TRBJ2-7; 12 positions agree with TRBD2. There are 13 residues in the CDR3. V was pared by 6 bases and J by 2 bases, with 2 bases of the junction left unmatched. CDR1 SQVTM and CDR2 ANQGSEA come from the germline V gene. In nucleotides, the CDR3 is TGCAGCGTAACTAGCGGGGGGCCCTACGAGCAGTACTTC. As protein: CSVTSGGPYEQYF.

This clone came up once. The rearrangement links TRBV9 to TRBJ2-4, with D perhaps matching TRBD1 (5 bases). V shed 6 bases and J shed 6 bases, with 13 bases lying between them. The germline gives CDR1 SGDLS, CDR2 YYNGEE. This CDR3 comprises 13 residues. This chain's CDR3 is CASNQGSGNIQYF. In nucleotides, the CDR3 is TGTGCCAGCAACCAGGGATCGGGAAACATTCAGTACTTC. Full variable domain (missing parts from reference TRBV9 and TRBJ2-4): DSGVTQTPKHLITATGQRVTLRCSPRSGDLSVYWYQQSLDQGLQFLIQYYNGEERAKGNILERFSAQQFPDLHSELNLSSLELGDSALYFCASNQGSGNIQYFGAGTRLSVL.

This clone was recorded once. This chain joins TRBV27 and TRBJ2-7, with 11 positions matching TRBD1. CDR1 MNHEY and CDR2 SMNVEV come from the germline V gene (reference sequence). The CDR3 spans 16 residues. Losses at the gene ends were 0 bases for V and 4 bases for J; bases not matched to a gene: 5. CDR3 region: CASSLSRTGGFYEQYF. In nucleotides, the CDR3 is TGTGCCAGCAGTTTATCGAGGACAGGGGGCTTTTACGAGCAGTACTTC.

The chain links TRBV6-5 to TRBJ2-7, with 12 nucleotides matching TRBD2. V was pared by 6 bases and J by 2 bases, with 5 bases of the junction left unmatched. CDR3 length: 15 residues. The germline gives CDR1 MNHEY, CDR2 SVGAGI. CDR3 coding DNA: TGTGCCAGCAGGCCGACTAGCGGGAGCCCCTACGAGCAGTACTTC. This gives the protein CASRPTSGSPYEQYF.

The chain couples TRBV11-2 to TRBJ1-2; D remains ambiguous. CDR3 length: 13 residues. The V end lost 6 bases, the J end lost 0 bases, and 8 bases lay between the germline ends. The germline gives CDR1 SGHAT, CDR2 FQNNGV. CDR3 loop: CASRDWANYGYTF. In DNA, the CDR3 is TGTGCCAGCAGGGATTGGGCTAACTATGGCTACACCTTC.

V and J are TRBV12-3 or TRBV12-4 and TRBJ1-1, with no clear D. Trimming removed 3 bases from V and 7 bases from J, with 9 bases in between. The CDR3 extends over 12 amino acids. CDR3 residues: CASSFADGEAFF. CDR3 nucleotides: TGTGCCAGCAGTTTCGCGGACGGTGAAGCTTTCTTT.

In its sample, this clone was seen once. The rearrangement uses TRBV27 and TRBJ1-2; 7 bases align to TRBD1. The CDR3 length is 18 residues. The germline gives CDR1 MNHEY, CDR2 SMNVEV (reference sequence). V gave up 5 bases and J gave up 0 bases; unmatched junction bases: 15. CDR3 in DNA: TGTGCCAGCAGTCCCCGAGGGGGCTTGAGGATTTCTAACTATGGCTACACCTTC. Residues: CASSPRGGLRISNYGYTF.